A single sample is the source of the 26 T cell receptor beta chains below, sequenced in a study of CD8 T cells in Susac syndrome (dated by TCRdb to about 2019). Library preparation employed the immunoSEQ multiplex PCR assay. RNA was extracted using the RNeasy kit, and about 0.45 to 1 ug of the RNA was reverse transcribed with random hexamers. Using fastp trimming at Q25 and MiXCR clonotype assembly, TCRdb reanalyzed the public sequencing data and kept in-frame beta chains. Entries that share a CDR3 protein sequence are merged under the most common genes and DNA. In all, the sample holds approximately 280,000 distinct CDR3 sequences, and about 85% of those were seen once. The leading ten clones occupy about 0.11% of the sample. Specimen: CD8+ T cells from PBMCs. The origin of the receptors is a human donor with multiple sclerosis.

CDR3 region: CASSVLAGQETQYF. CDR3 DNA sequence: TGTGCCAGCAGTGTTCTAGCGGGACAAGAGACCCAGTACTTC. The V gene is TRBV2, the J gene TRBJ2-5, with 9 bases identical to TRBD2. Germline trimming cut 4 bases from V and 2 bases from J; bases unmatched to any gene: 2. This CDR3 has 14 residues. Germline assignment: CDR1 SNHLY and CDR2 FYNNEI. The whole variable domain, remainder taken from reference TRBV2 and TRBJ2-5, is EPEVTQTPSHQVTQMGQEVILRCVPISNHLYFYWYRQILGQKVEFLVSFYNNEISEKSEIFDDQFSVERPDGSNFTLKIRSTKLEDSAMYFCASSVLAGQETQYFGPGTRLLVL.

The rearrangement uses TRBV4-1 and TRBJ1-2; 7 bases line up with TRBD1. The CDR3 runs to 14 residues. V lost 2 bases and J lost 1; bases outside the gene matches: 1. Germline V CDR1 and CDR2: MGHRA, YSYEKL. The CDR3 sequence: CASSQRDSNYGYTF. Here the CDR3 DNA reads TGCGCCAGCAGCCAAAGGGACAGTAACTATGGCTACACCTTC.

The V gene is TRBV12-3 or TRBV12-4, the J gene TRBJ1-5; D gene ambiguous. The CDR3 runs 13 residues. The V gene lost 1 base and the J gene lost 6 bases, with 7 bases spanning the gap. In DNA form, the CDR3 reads TGTGCCAGCAGTTTAGGTAGACGTCAGCCCCAGCATTTT. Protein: CASSLGRRQPQHF.

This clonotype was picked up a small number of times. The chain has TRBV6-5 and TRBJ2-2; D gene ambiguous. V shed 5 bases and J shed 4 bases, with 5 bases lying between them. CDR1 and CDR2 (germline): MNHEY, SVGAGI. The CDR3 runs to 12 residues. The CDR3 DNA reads TGTGCCAGCAGTAGCAGCACCGGGGAGCTGTTTTTT. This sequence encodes CASSSSTGELFF.

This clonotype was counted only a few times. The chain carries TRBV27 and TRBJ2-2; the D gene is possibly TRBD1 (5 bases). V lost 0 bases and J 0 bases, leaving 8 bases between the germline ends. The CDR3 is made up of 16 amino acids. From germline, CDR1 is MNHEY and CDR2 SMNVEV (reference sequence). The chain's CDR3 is CASSLSAGTNTGELFF. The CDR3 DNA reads TGTGCCAGCAGTTTATCGGCAGGGACGAACACCGGGGAGCTGTTTTTT.

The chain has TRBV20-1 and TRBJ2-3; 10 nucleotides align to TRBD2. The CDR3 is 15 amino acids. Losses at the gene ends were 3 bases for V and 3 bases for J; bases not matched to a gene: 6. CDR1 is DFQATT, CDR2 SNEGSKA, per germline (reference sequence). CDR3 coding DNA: TGCAGTGCTAGTCAGGCTAGCGGGAGTACAGATACGCAGTATTTT. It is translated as CSASQASGSTDTQYF.

The CDR3, as DNA: TGTGCCAGCAGTTTAAACCAGGAGGATCAGCCCCAGCATTTT. It specifies CASSLNQEDQPQHF. This chain joins TRBV27 and TRBJ1-5, with no clear D. With 2 bases removed from V and 5 bases from J, the gap between germline ends came to 10 bases. Germline V CDR1 and CDR2: MNHEY, SMNVEV (reference sequence). The CDR3 extends over 14 amino acids.

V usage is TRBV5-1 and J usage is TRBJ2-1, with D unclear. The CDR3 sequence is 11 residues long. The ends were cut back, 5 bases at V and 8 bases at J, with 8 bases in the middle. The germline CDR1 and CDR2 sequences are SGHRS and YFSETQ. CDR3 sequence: CASREWDEQFF. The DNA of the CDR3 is TGCGCCAGCAGGGAATGGGATGAGCAGTTCTTC. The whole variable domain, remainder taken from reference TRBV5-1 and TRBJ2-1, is KAGVTQTPRYLIKTRGQQVTLSCSPISGHRSVSWYQQTPGQGLQFLFEYFSETQRNKGNFPGRFSGRQFSNSRSEMNVSTLELGDSALYLCASREWDEQFFGPGTRLTVL.

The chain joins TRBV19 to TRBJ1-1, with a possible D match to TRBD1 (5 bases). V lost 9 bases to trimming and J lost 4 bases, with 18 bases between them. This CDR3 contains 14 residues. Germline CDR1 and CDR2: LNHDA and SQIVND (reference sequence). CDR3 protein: CASDLGPGSTEAFF. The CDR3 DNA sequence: TGTGCCAGCGACCTGGGGCCTGGGAGCACTGAAGCTTTCTTT.

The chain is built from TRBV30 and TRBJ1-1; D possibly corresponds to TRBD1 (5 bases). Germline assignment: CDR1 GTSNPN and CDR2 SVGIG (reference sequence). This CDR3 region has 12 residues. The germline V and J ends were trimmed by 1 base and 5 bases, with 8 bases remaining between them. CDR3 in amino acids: CAWSGGGTEAFF. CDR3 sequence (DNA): TGTGCCTGGAGTGGGGGGGGAACTGAAGCTTTCTTT.

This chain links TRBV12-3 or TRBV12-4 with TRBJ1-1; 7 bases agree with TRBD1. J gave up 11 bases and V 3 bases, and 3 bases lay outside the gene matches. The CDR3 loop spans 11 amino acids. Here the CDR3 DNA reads TGTGCCAGCAGTTTCACAGGGGTGGCTTTCTTT. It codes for CASSFTGVAFF.

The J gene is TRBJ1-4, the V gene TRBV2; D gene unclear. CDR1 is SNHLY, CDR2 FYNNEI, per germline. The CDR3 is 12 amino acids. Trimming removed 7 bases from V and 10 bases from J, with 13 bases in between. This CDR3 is CASIGSLAKLFF. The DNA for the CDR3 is TGTGCCAGCATTGGGTCGTTGGCAAAACTGTTTTTT.

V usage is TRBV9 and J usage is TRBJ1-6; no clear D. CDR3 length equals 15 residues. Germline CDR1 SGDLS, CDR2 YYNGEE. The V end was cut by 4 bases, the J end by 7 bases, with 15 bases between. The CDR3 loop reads CASSPAVGLNSPLHF. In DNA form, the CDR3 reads TGTGCCAGCAGCCCCGCCGTAGGCCTAAATTCACCCCTCCACTTT.

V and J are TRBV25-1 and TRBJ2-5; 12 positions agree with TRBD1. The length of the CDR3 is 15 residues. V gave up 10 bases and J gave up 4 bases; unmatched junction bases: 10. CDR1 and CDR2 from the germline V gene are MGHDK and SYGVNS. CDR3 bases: TGTGCCATCCTCCTCCGGGACAGGGGGCGAGAGACCCAGTACTTC. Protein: CAILLRDRGRETQYF.

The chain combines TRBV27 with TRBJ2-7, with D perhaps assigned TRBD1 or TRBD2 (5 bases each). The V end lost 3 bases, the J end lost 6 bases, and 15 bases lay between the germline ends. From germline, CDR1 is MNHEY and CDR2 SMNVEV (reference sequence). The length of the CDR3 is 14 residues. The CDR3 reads CASSFLAGYGEQYF. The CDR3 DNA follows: TGTGCCAGCAGTTTTCTAGCAGGGTATGGCGAGCAGTACTTC.

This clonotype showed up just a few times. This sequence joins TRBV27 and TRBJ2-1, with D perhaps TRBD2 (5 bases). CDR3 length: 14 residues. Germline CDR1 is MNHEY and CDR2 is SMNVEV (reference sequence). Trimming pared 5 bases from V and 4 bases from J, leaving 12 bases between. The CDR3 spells CASSPGSSYNEQFF. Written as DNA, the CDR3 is TGTGCCAGCAGTCCGGGGAGTTCATACAATGAGCAGTTCTTC.

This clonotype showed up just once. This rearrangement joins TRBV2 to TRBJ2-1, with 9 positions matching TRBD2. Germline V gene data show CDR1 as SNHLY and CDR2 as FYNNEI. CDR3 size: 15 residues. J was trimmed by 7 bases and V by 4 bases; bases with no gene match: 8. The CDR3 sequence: CASSGASGIGNEQFF. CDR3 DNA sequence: TGTGCCAGCAGTGGGGCTAGCGGGATAGGGAATGAGCAGTTCTTC.

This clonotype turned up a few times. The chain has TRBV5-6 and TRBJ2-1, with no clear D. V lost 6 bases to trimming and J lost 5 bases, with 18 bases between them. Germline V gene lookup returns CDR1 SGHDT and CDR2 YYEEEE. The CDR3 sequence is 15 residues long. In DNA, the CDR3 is TGTGCCAGCACCCTCCGGCTGGTATACGACAATGAGCAGTTCTTC. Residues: CASTLRLVYDNEQFF.

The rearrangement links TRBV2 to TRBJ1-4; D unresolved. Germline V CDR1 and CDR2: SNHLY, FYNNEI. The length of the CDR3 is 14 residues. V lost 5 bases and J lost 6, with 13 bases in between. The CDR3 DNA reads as TGTGCCAGCAGTTACTGGATGGGCGATGAAAAACTGTTTTTT. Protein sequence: CASSYWMGDEKLFF.

The CDR3 nucleotides read TGTGCCAGCTCACCATTCTACCACGAGGTGGGCCCAAGGCGCTCCTACAATGAGCAGTTCTTC. Amino acids: CASSPFYHEVGPRRSYNEQFF. The V call is TRBV18, the J call TRBJ2-1, with D hard to call. V lost 2 bases, J lost 0 bases, and 26 bases lay in between. The CDR3 covers 21 residues. CDR1 is KGHSH, CDR2 LQKENI, per germline.

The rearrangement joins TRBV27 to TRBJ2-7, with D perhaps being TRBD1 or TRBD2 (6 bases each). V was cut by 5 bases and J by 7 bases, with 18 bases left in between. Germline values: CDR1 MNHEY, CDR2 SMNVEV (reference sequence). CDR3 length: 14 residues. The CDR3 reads CASSPSSGGWEQYF. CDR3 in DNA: TGTGCCAGCAGTCCCTCCTCCGGGGGCTGGGAGCAGTACTTC.

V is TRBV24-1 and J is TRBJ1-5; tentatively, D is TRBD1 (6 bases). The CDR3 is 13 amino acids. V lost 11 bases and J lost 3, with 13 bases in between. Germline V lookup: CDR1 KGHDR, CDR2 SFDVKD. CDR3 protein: CAIQGRFNQPQHF. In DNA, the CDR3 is TGTGCCATCCAGGGGAGGTTCAATCAGCCCCAGCATTTT.

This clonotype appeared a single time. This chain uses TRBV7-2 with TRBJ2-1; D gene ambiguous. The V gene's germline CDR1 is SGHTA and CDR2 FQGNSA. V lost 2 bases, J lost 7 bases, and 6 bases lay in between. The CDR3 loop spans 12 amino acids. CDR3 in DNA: TGTGCCAGCAGCTTATCGACTAATGAGCAGTTCTTC. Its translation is CASSLSTNEQFF.

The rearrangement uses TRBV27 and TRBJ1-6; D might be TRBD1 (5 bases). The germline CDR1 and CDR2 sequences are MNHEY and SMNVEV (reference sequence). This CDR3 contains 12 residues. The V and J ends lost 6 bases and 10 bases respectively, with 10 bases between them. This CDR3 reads CASSGGGSPLHF. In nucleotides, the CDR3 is TGTGCCAGCAGCGGGGGGGGATCACCCCTCCACTTT.

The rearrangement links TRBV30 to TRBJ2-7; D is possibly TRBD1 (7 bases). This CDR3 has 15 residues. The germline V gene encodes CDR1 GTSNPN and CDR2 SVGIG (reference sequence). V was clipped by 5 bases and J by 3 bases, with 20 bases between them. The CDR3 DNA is TGTGCCTGGGCAGGCCCGCCCAGGGGGGTCTACGAGCAGTACTTC. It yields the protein CAWAGPPRGVYEQYF.

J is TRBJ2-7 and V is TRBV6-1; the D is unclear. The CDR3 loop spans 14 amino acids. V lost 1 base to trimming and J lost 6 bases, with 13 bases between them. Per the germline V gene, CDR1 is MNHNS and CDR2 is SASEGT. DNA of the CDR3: TGTGCCAGCAGTGAAGTGGGCCAGGTTCTCGAGCAGTACTTC. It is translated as CASSEVGQVLEQYF.